Detailed here is one TCR beta chain. Its antigen is not known. The assay was immunoSEQ multiplex PCR, and TCRdb's table has in-frame clones only and misses some. The table records around 8,000 clones, roughly 57% of them present only once. The data are from a study of T cells in narcolepsy. Points from the study as a whole: Autoreactive clonotypes reportedly recurred in blood of same and different patients, not controls.

After removal of 1 base from V and 10 bases from J, the junction contained 4 bases not matched to a gene. CDR1 is SGHVS, CDR2 FQNEAQ, per germline. CDR3 length: 13 amino acids. J is TRBJ2-1 and V is TRBV7-8, with 7 bases aligning to TRBD2. Sample: CD45RA- memory CD8+ T cells from PBMCs. The TCR sequence derives from a human donor with narcolepsy. The CDR3 bases are TGTGCCAGCAGCTTAGGGAGCGGGGTCGAGCAGTTCTTC. Translating it yields CASSLGSGVEQFF.